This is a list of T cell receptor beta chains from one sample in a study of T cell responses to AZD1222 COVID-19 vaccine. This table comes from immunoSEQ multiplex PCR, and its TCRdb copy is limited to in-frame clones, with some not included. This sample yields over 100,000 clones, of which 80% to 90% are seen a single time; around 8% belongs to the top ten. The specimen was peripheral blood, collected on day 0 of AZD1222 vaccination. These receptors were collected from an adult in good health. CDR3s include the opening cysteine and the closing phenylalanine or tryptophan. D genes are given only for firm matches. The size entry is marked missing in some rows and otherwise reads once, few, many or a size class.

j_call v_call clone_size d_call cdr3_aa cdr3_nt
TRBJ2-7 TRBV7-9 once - CASSFGQPTYEQYF TGTGCCAGCAGCTTTGGACAGCCAACATACGAGCAGTACTTC
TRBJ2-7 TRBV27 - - CASSPRLGAYEQYF TGTGCCAGCAGTCCCCGACTAGGGGCCTACGAGCAGTACTTC
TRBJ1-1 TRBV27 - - CASLRARGTEAFF TGTGCCAGCCTCCGCGCCCGGGGCACTGAAGCTTTCTTT
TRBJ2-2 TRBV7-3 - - CASSLNHPGLSIGELFF TGTGCCAGCAGCTTAAATCACCCGGGACTTAGTATCGGGGAGCTGTTTTTT
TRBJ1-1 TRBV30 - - CAWSVGGRGMNTEAFF TGTGCCTGGAGTGTAGGCGGCAGAGGAATGAACACTGAAGCTTTCTTT
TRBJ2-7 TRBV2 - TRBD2 CASRKPGLVIGEQYF TGTGCCAGCAGGAAACCGGGACTAGTCATAGGCGAGCAGTACTTC
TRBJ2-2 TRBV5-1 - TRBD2 CASSYSSGGNTGELFF TGCGCCAGCAGCTACTCTAGCGGGGGGAACACCGGGGAGCTGTTTTTT
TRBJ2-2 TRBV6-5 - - CASKDRDTYTGELFF TGTGCCAGCAAGGATAGGGACACCTACACCGGGGAGCTGTTTTTT
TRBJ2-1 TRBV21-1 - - CASIPTGLAGYNEQFF TGTGCCAGCATCCCAACGGGACTAGCGGGGTACAATGAGCAGTTCTTC
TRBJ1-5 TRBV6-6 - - CASRNQGINQPQHF TGTGCCAGCAGAAACCAGGGAATCAATCAGCCCCAGCATTTT
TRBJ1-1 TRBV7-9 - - CASSLGSHRERNTEAFF TGTGCCAGCAGCTTAGGAAGTCACAGGGAACGGAACACTGAAGCTTTCTTT
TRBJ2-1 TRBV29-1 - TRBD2 CSGVAGVNEQFF TGCAGCGGGGTAGCGGGAGTTAATGAGCAGTTCTTC
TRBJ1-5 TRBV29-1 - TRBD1 CSGRDRDVRRPQHF TGCAGCGGCCGGGACAGGGATGTGCGGCGGCCCCAGCATTTT
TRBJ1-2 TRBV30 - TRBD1 CAWSVQGYYGYTF TGTGCCTGGAGTGTACAGGGGTACTATGGCTACACCTTC
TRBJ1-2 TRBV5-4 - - CASSPARTGDGYTF TGTGCCAGCAGCCCCGCAAGGACGGGGGATGGCTACACCTTC
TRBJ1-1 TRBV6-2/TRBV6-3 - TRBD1 CASSYLGQGASDTEAFF TGTGCCAGCAGTTACCTGGGACAGGGGGCGTCGGACACTGAAGCTTTCTTT
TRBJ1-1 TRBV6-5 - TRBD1 CASSYTQGARTEAFF TGTGCCAGCAGTTACACGCAGGGGGCGCGGACTGAAGCTTTCTTT
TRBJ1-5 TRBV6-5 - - CASSSTGSNQPQHF TGTGCCAGCAGTTCTACAGGGAGCAATCAGCCCCAGCATTTT
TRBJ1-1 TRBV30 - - CAWSVGQRFMNTEAFF TGTGCCTGGAGTGTCGGACAGCGATTCATGAACACTGAAGCTTTCTTT
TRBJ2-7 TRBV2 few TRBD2 CASRQLAGHYEQYF TGTGCCAGCAGACAACTAGCGGGACACTACGAGCAGTACTTC
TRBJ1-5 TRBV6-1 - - CASSEIQIEKPQHF TGTGCCAGCAGTGAAATACAGATCGAGAAGCCCCAGCATTTT
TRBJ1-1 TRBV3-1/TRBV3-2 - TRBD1 CASSQISTGLNTEAFF TGTGCCAGCAGCCAAATCTCGACAGGGCTCAACACTGAAGCTTTCTTT
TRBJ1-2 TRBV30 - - CAWSNPQTRGYTF TGTGCCTGGAGTAATCCCCAAACAAGGGGCTACACCTTC
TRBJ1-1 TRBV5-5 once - CASSFPDRGELGAFF TGTGCCAGCAGCTTCCCCGACCGGGGAGAGTTGGGGGCTTTCTTT
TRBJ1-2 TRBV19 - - CASSIIENRYGYTF TGTGCCAGTAGTATTATCGAGAATCGGTATGGCTACACCTTC
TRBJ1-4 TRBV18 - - CASSPSPPMVGEKLFF TGTGCCAGCTCACCGAGTCCCCCGATGGTGGGGGAAAAACTGTTTTTT
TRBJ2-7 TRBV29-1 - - CSVVRGKGTPYEQYF TGCAGCGTTGTCCGGGGGAAGGGTACCCCCTACGAGCAGTACTTC
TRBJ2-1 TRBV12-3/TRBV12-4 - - CASSGGGVAEQFF TGTGCCAGCAGTGGAGGAGGGGTGGCTGAGCAGTTCTTC
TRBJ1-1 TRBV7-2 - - CASSFQWNTEAFF TGTGCCAGCAGCTTCCAATGGAACACTGAAGCTTTCTTT
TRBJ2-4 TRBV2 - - CASSVEAKNIQYF TGTGCCAGCAGCGTTGAGGCCAAAAACATTCAGTACTTC
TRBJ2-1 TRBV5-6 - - CASSFDGYNEQFF TGTGCCAGCAGCTTTGACGGCTACAATGAGCAGTTCTTC
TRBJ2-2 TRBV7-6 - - CASSLEVLYGRQHTGELFF TGTGCCAGCAGCCTAGAGGTACTGTATGGGCGGCAACACACCGGGGAGCTGTTTTTT
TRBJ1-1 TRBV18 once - CASSPAGMNTEAFF TGTGCCAGCTCACCAGCAGGGATGAACACTGAAGCTTTCTTT
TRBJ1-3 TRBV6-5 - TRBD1 CASSSGTGLYF TGTGCCAGCAGTTCTGGGACAGGGTTATATTTT
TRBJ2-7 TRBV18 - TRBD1 CASSPGGTGWNEQYF TGTGCCAGCTCACCGGGCGGGACAGGGTGGAACGAGCAGTACTTC
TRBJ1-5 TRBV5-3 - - CARSLLNTGQQQPQHF TGTGCCAGAAGCTTATTGAACACAGGACAGCAACAGCCCCAGCATTTT
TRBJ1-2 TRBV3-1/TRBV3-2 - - CASSAVGGYTF TGTGCCAGCAGTGCGGTCGGTGGCTACACCTTC
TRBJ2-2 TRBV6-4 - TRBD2 CASGREEGGELFF TGTGCCAGTGGGAGGGAAGAAGGCGGGGAGCTGTTTTTT
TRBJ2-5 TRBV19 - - CASSNTQETQYF TGTGCCAGTAGTAACACGCAAGAGACCCAGTACTTC
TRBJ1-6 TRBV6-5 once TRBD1 CASSYDGQAGDSPLHF TGTGCCAGCAGTTACGACGGACAGGCTGGGGATTCACCCCTCCACTTT
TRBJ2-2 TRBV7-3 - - CASSPTSNTGELFF TGTGCCAGCAGCCCAACTAGCAACACCGGGGAGCTGTTTTTT
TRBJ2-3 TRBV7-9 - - CASSKVEPNSITDTQYF TGTGCCAGCAGTAAGGTGGAGCCGAACTCCATCACAGATACGCAGTATTTT
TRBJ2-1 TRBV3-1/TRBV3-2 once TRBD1 CASSPMITGDNEQFF TGTGCCAGCAGCCCGATGATAACAGGGGACAATGAGCAGTTCTTC
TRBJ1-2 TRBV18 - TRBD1 CASSRSWDRGANYGYTF TGTGCCAGCTCACGTTCGTGGGACAGGGGGGCGAACTATGGCTACACCTTC
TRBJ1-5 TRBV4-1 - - CASSPLLSNQPQHF TGCGCCAGCAGCCCCCTTCTTAGCAATCAGCCCCAGCATTTT
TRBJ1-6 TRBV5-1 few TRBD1 CASSPGTGGAQASPLHF TGCGCCAGCAGCCCGGGGACAGGGGGCGCTCAGGCTTCACCCCTCCACTTT
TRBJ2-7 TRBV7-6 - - CASSLVPDGGSSYEQYF TGTGCCAGCAGCTTAGTCCCAGATGGCGGGTCCTCCTACGAGCAGTACTTC
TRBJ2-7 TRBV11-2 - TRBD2 CASSLDLGTSGIGQYF TGTGCCAGCAGCTTAGACTTAGGGACTAGCGGGATTGGGCAGTACTTC
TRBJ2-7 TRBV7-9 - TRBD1 CASSHSRTGNYEQYF TGTGCCAGCAGCCATTCTCGGACAGGGAACTACGAGCAGTACTTC